This T cell receptor (beta chain) was recorded in a study of long-term antiretroviral therapy in people with HIV. Study as a whole: Initial samples were collected about a decade before the 2015 immediate-ART recommendation. Study-wide results and limits: Despite increasing after ART, diversity remained lower than that of transplant donor controls. Controls had broader CDR3 length ranges than HIV repertoires did. Drawn between about 2003 and 2017, the blood was possibly obtained under older ART regimens.

They ran version v3.0 of the immunoSEQ assay at survey level. Assay: immunoSEQ multiplex PCR; the TCRdb copy retains only in-frame clones and omits some. The top ten hold roughly 3.3% of the sample, which has 22,000 or so clones, 80% to 90% seen once. Regarding this clone: No antigen is known for it.

The germline CDR1 and CDR2 sequences are SGHDT and YYEEEE. The V segment lost 2 bases and the J segment 6 bases; nucleotides outside the gene matches: 6. This CDR3 has 16 residues. The clonotype originates from a woman aged 50 to 65 with HIV. Sequencing used unsorted PBMCs, obtained 2.5 to 2.7 years after starting antiretroviral therapy. The chain carries TRBV5-6 and TRBJ2-2; TRBD2 matches at 11 bases. The CDR3 nucleotides read TGTGCCAGCAGCTTTGCGACTAGCGGGATCGCCGGGGAGCTGTTTTTT. It specifies CASSFATSGIAGELFF.